A selection of T cell receptor beta chains follows, all from one sample in a study of CD8+CD57+ T cells in acquired aplastic anemia. Each CDR3 protein is one row after TCRdb ran MiXCR on the reads. The sample lists under 250,000 distinct CDR3 sequences; 30% to 40% were seen once. Sequences were obtained from sorted CD4+, CD8+, or CD8+CD57+ T cells (not recorded which) from PBMCs. Receptors originate from a human donor in good health, serving as a control. The CDR3 runs from the conserved cysteine through the conserved F or W. A D gene is named only where the DNA matches it firmly. Part of the rows lack a size; the others show once, few, many or a class for expanded clones.

clone size	D gene	V gene	J gene	CDR3 protein	CDR3 DNA
many	NA	TRBV24-1	TRBJ2-4	CATSDAASIAKNIQYF	TGTGCCACCAGTGATGCTGCCTCAATAGCCAAAAACATTCAGTACTTC
many	NA	TRBV4-1	TRBJ1-2	CASSSRRDGYTF	TGCGCCAGCAGCTCCAGACGGGATGGCTACACCTTC
many	NA	TRBV19	TRBJ2-3	CASSTGSDTQYF	TGTGCCAGTTCCACAGGGTCAGATACGCAGTATTTT
NA	TRBD2	TRBV4-1	TRBJ2-7	CASSQALGAGGREQYF	TGCGCCAGCAGCCAAGCCCTTGGAGCGGGAGGTAGGGAGCAGTACTTC
once	NA	TRBV19	TRBJ2-7	CASSIASEIWGQEQYF	TGTGCCAGTAGTATAGCGTCGGAAATTTGGGGGCAGGAGCAGTACTTC
many	NA	TRBV10-2	TRBJ1-1	CASARPNTEAFF	TGCGCCAGCGCTCGGCCGAACACTGAAGCTTTCTTT
few	NA	TRBV5-4	TRBJ1-1	CASSLGWGGDTEAFF	TGTGCCAGCAGCTTGGGTTGGGGAGGAGACACTGAAGCTTTCTTT
NA	NA	TRBV20-1	TRBJ1-4	CSARDFTALRGSFNEKLFF	TGCAGTGCTAGAGATTTCACAGCCCTTCGAGGAAGCTTTAATGAAAAACTGTTTTTT
NA	TRBD2	TRBV11-1	TRBJ2-1	CASTAGELTYNEQFF	TGTGCCAGCACTGCGGGGGAGTTGACCTACAATGAGCAGTTCTTC
few	TRBD2	TRBV3-1	TRBJ2-7	CASSYLAGGNEQYF	TGTGCCAGCAGCTACTTAGCGGGGGGGAACGAGCAGTACTTC
many	NA	TRBV29-1	TRBJ2-3	CSVIRDIISDTQYF	TGCAGCGTTATCCGGGACATTATTTCGGATACGCAGTATTTT
many	NA	TRBV7-9	TRBJ1-1	CASSLARGTEAFF	TGTGCCAGCAGCTTAGCAAGAGGCACTGAAGCTTTCTTT
once	NA	TRBV30	TRBJ2-1	CAWSVPRSGWGYNEQFF	TGTGCCTGGAGTGTCCCTCGCAGCGGTTGGGGCTACAATGAGCAGTTCTTC
many	NA	TRBV24-1	TRBJ1-2	CATSGFAHYGYTF	TGTGCCACCAGTGGATTTGCGCACTATGGCTACACCTTC
NA	TRBD2	TRBV3-1	TRBJ2-7	CASSQVTSGLGEQYF	TGTGCCAGCAGCCAAGTGACTAGCGGGCTGGGGGAGCAGTACTTC
many	TRBD1	TRBV10-1	TRBJ2-3	CASSESGDRDTQYF	TGCGCCAGCAGTGAGTCAGGGGACAGAGATACGCAGTATTTT
few	TRBD2	TRBV3-1	TRBJ2-7	CASSFSGGSYEQYF	TGTGCCAGCAGCTTCAGCGGGGGCTCCTACGAGCAGTACTTC
few	TRBD2	TRBV30	TRBJ2-7	CASLAGAGEQYF	TGTGCCTCCTTAGCGGGTGCTGGTGAGCAGTACTTC
NA	TRBD2	TRBV3-1	TRBJ2-7	CASRDSGRGNYEQYF	TGTGCCAGCAGGGATAGCGGGAGGGGAAACTACGAGCAGTACTTC
many	NA	TRBV9	TRBJ1-3	CASSVDGAGRAGNTIYF	TGTGCCAGCAGCGTAGATGGGGCAGGGAGAGCTGGAAACACCATATATTTT
NA	TRBD1	TRBV24-1	TRBJ1-2	CATSAADRGLGGYTF	TGTGCCACCAGTGCCGCGGACAGGGGGCTGGGGGGCTACACCTTC
few	TRBD1	TRBV18	TRBJ2-7	CASSPETGYSEQYF	TGTGCCAGCTCACCGGAGACAGGGTACTCCGAGCAGTACTTC